A single sample gave rise to the 25 T cell receptor beta chains below, sequenced in a study of blood T cells in healthy people across ages. Together with a sample-barcoded 5' primer, a J-beta primer mix was included in a second PCR lasting roughly 6 to 12 cycles. TCRdb fed the 5' RACE reads into MiXCR, producing one record per CDR3 protein. The sample records 630,000 or so distinct CDR3 sequences, about 30% being singletons. What was sequenced was blood. These receptors came from a woman aged 80 or over in good health.

This clonotype occurred many times. This chain uses TRBV7-2 with TRBJ2-5; 7 nucleotides line up with TRBD1. This CDR3 region has 14 residues. Losses at the gene ends were 5 bases for V and 3 bases for J; bases not matched to a gene: 6. Germline-derived CDR1 and CDR2 are SGHTA and FQGNSA. The chain's CDR3 is CASSPRQGKETQYF. The CDR3 DNA reads as TGTGCCAGCAGCCCACGACAGGGTAAAGAGACCCAGTACTTC.

The sample holds many counts of this clonotype. This sequence joins TRBV7-3 and TRBJ2-1; D is possibly TRBD2 (5 bases). Trimming stripped 5 bases from V and 10 bases from J, with 21 bases between. The germline CDR1 and CDR2 sequences are SGHTA and FQGTGA. This CDR3 spans 15 amino acids. CDR3 in DNA: TGTGCCAGCAGCCGGAATGAGGGCCGGGCCGGGGAGCAGTTCTTC. It specifies CASSRNEGRAGEQFF.

Ten or more counts support this clonotype. The chain employs TRBV20-1 and TRBJ2-3, with 8 bases fitting TRBD2. The CDR3 runs 16 residues. J gave up 1 base and V 6 bases, and 12 bases lay outside the gene matches. Germline V gene sequence: CDR1 DFQATT, CDR2 SNEGSKA (reference sequence). CDR3 sequence: CSAPRGGLSGTDTQYF. Written as DNA, the CDR3 is TGCAGTGCGCCGCGCGGGGGGTTAAGCGGCACAGATACGCAGTATTTT.

This clonotype has a handful of counts. The chain recombines TRBV20-1 with TRBJ1-1; maybe TRBD1 (5 bases). Trimming shortened V by 1 base and J by 2 bases, and 14 bases separated the two germline ends. Germline-derived CDR1 and CDR2 are DFQATT and SNEGSKA (reference sequence). The CDR3 is 15 amino acids. This CDR3 reads CSARVGGRSNTEAFF. The CDR3 DNA reads as TGCAGTGCTAGAGTTGGGGGACGGAGTAACACTGAAGCTTTCTTT.

This clonotype occurred a few times. The chain links TRBV5-4 to TRBJ2-3, with D hard to call. This CDR3 is built from 15 residues. Per the germline V gene, CDR1 is SGHNT and CDR2 is YYREEE (reference sequence). The V gene lost 0 bases and the J gene lost 2 bases, with 10 bases spanning the gap. This chain's CDR3 is CASSLGPLPTDTQYF. CDR3 in DNA: TGTGCCAGCAGCTTGGGCCCGCTACCCACAGATACGCAGTATTTT. Full variable domain (missing parts from reference TRBV5-4 and TRBJ2-3): ETGVTQSPTHLIKTRGQQVTLRCSSQSGHNTVSWYQQALGQGPQFIFQYYREEENGRGNFPPRFSGLQFPNYSSELNVNALELDDSALYLCASSLGPLPTDTQYFGPGTRLTVL.

This clonotype appeared a single time. V is TRBV3-1 and J is TRBJ2-1; D gene unclear. The V and J ends lost 2 bases and 7 bases respectively, with 9 bases between them. CDR1 is LGHDT and CDR2 is YNNKEL in the germline V gene (reference sequence). This CDR3 comprises 13 residues. CDR3 sequence (DNA): TGTGCCAGCAGCCAAAATTCCGGGAATGAGCAGTTCTTC. Amino acids: CASSQNSGNEQFF.

The genes are TRBV15 and TRBJ2-7; D gene uncertain. V gave up 0 bases and J gave up 2 bases, with 11 bases separating them. CDR3 length equals 15 residues. CDR1 is LNHNV and CDR2 is YYDKDF in the germline V gene (reference sequence). This CDR3 reads CATSRDPTNTYEQYF. For the CDR3, the DNA is TGTGCCACCAGCAGAGACCCAACGAACACCTACGAGCAGTACTTC.

This clonotype showed up many times. CDR3 in amino acids: CSVEDLSREQYF. The CDR3 coding sequence is TGCAGCGTTGAAGATTTGAGCCGCGAGCAGTACTTC. The chain is built from TRBV29-1 and TRBJ2-7; D not certain. Germline V gene lookup returns CDR1 SQVTM and CDR2 ANQGSEA. This CDR3 region has 12 residues. The V end lost 0 bases, the J end lost 6 bases, and 9 bases lay between the germline ends.

CDR3 protein: CSVLPLGTEAFF. DNA of the CDR3: TGCAGCGTTTTGCCCCTCGGCACTGAAGCTTTCTTT. The chain uses TRBV29-1 and TRBJ1-1; D uncertain. Between the trimmed V and J ends, which lost 5 bases and 4 bases, there was a span of 11 bases. CDR1 and CDR2 from the germline V gene are SQVTM and ANQGSEA. This CDR3 has 12 residues. Filled out from reference TRBV29-1 and TRBJ1-1, the complete variable domain reads SAVISQKPSRDICQRGTSLTIQCQVDSQVTMMFWYRQQPGQSLTLIATANQGSEATYESGFVIDKFPISRPNLTFSTLTVSNMSPEDSSIYLCSVLPLGTEAFFGQGTRLTVV.

The V gene is TRBV4-2, the J gene TRBJ1-1; D not certain. Trimming stripped 3 bases from V and 0 bases from J, with 14 bases between. CDR1 and CDR2 from the germline V gene are LGHNA and YNFKEQ. The CDR3 has 16 residues. CDR3 region: CASSQLPYGMNTEAFF. CDR3 DNA: TGTGCCAGCAGCCAGCTCCCTTATGGTATGAACACTGAAGCTTTCTTT.

Comments on this clonotype: This could be a read error, since a much larger clone is one nucleotide away. The V call is TRBV5-1, the J call TRBJ2-7; the D is unclear. CDR1 is SGHRS, CDR2 YFSETQ, per germline. Trimming pared 0 bases from V and 3 bases from J, leaving 10 bases between. The CDR3 is 14 residues long. The CDR3 coding sequence is TGCGCCAGCAGCTTGGAGGCCAGAGGCTACGAGCAGTACTTC. Amino acids: CASSLEARGYEQYF. Full variable domain (remainder filled in from reference TRBV5-1 and TRBJ2-7): KAGVTQTPRYLIKTRGQQVTLSCSPISGHRSVSWYQQTPGQGLQFLFEYFSETQRNKGNFPGRFSGRQFSNSRSEMNVSTLELGDSALYLCASSLEARGYEQYFGPGTRLTVT.

This clonotype was seen only a few times. This clone may be a read error of a much larger clone one base away. The rearrangement uses TRBV20-1 and TRBJ2-7; D unresolved. Per germline, CDR1 DFQATT and CDR2 SNEGSKA (reference sequence). CDR3 size: 13 residues. Trimming shortened V by 1 base and J by 1 base, and 8 bases separated the two germline ends. The CDR3 is CSARAQASYEQYF. The CDR3 coding sequence is TGCAGTGCTAGAGCCCAGGCTTCCTACGAGCAGTACTTC.

This clonotype was counted ten times or more. This rearrangement joins TRBV3-1 to TRBJ1-2; TRBD1 might be the D (5 bases). The germline V and J ends were trimmed by 4 bases and 4 bases, with 16 bases remaining between them. Germline V gives CDR1 LGHDT, CDR2 YNNKEL (reference sequence). The CDR3 is 15 residues long. The CDR3, as DNA: TGTGCCAGCAGCCTAGGTCGGAGGGACGCCTATGGCTACACCTTC. Translating gives CASSLGRRDAYGYTF. Full variable domain (missing parts from reference TRBV3-1 and TRBJ1-2): DTAVSQTPKYLVTQMGNDKSIKCEQNLGHDTMYWYKQDSKKFLKIMFSYNNKELIINETVPNRFSPKSPDKAHLNLHINSLELGDSAVYFCASSLGRRDAYGYTFGSGTRLTVV.

This clonotype has just a few counts. The chain recombines TRBV5-5 with TRBJ1-6; tentatively, D is TRBD1 (6 bases). The CDR3 loop spans 15 amino acids. Germline CDR1 and CDR2: SGHKS and YYEKEE (reference sequence). Trimming removed 4 bases from V and 7 bases from J, with 15 bases in between. This CDR3 reads CASSLDGGGNSPLHF. The CDR3 region has the DNA TGTGCCAGCAGCCTAGACGGGGGCGGGAATTCACCCCTCCACTTT.

This chain joins TRBV7-2 and TRBJ2-5; D unresolved. The CDR3 runs 15 residues. Germline CDR1 is SGHTA and CDR2 is FQGNSA. V dropped 6 bases and J dropped 2 bases, with 16 bases sitting between them. Here the CDR3 DNA reads TGTGCCAGCAGTGAAAGGCCAGGTCGGCAAGAGACCCAGTACTTC. Its translation is CASSERPGRQETQYF. The full variable domain, with the rest looked up from reference TRBV7-2 and TRBJ2-5, is GAGVSQSPSNKVTEKGKDVELRCDPISGHTALYWYRQSLGQGLEFLIYFQGNSAPDKSGLPSDRFSAERTGGSVSTLTIQRTQQEDSAVYLCASSERPGRQETQYFGPGTRLLVL.

This clonotype was counted a few times. This rearrangement joins TRBV14 to TRBJ1-1; no clear D. The CDR3 spans 13 residues. Deletions cut 6 bases from V and 0 bases from J, with 8 bases between. The germline CDR1 and CDR2 sequences are SGHDN and FVKESK. CDR3 in amino acids: CASRPSLNTEAFF. The CDR3 region has the DNA TGTGCCAGCAGACCATCCCTGAACACTGAAGCTTTCTTT.

This clonotype was found many times. This rearrangement joins TRBV4-2 to TRBJ1-2; no firm D call. V lost 0 bases and J lost 7, with 15 bases in between. This CDR3 contains 15 residues. The germline gives CDR1 LGHNA, CDR2 YNFKEQ. CDR3 loop: CASSQEAEIVSGYTF. In nucleotides, the CDR3 is TGTGCCAGCAGCCAAGAGGCAGAGATTGTGAGTGGCTACACCTTC.

On this clonotype: A much bigger clone sits one base away, suggesting this may be a read error. The V gene is TRBV9, the J gene TRBJ1-2, with D unclear. V gave up 4 bases and J gave up 5 bases, with 15 bases separating them. The CDR3 contains 14 residues. Per germline, CDR1 SGDLS and CDR2 YYNGEE. CDR3 DNA: TGTGCCAGCAGCTCAACCGGGCCAAGATATGGCTACACCTTC. Translation gives CASSSTGPRYGYTF.

In this sample, this clonotype turned up many times. This chain joins TRBV5-6 and TRBJ1-2; D is undetermined. This CDR3 is built from 13 residues. The V end lost 4 bases, the J end lost 8 bases, and 15 bases lay between the germline ends. Germline V gives CDR1 SGHDT, CDR2 YYEEEE. CDR3 sequence reads: CASSPFTGQGYTF. The CDR3 nucleotides are TGTGCCAGCAGCCCATTTACCGGGCAAGGCTACACCTTC.

V and J are TRBV20-1 and TRBJ1-6; maybe TRBD1 (5 bases). The CDR3 totals 14 residues. Germline V gene sequence: CDR1 DFQATT, CDR2 SNEGSKA (reference sequence). In nucleotides, the CDR3 is TGCAGCCCTAGCGCCCCAGGGATGCATTCACCCCTCCACTTT. This codes for CSPSAPGMHSPLHF.

V gene TRBV2 combines with J gene TRBJ1-6; maybe TRBD1 (5 bases). Germline CDR1 reads SNHLY; CDR2 reads FYNNEI. Trimming left V 5 bases short and J 14 bases short, with 22 bases between. The CDR3 contains 15 residues. The DNA for the CDR3 is TGTGCCAGCAGTAAGCCTTTTCTGGGACCCTCAGCCCTCCACTTT. Amino acid sequence: CASSKPFLGPSALHF.

This chain uses TRBV20-1 with TRBJ2-1, with D possibly being TRBD2 (5 bases). V was shortened by 2 bases and J by 8 bases, with 16 bases between the two germline ends. Germline-derived CDR1 and CDR2 are DFQATT and SNEGSKA (reference sequence). The CDR3 extends over 14 amino acids. CDR3 amino acids: CSARLTGRLDEQFF. The CDR3 nucleotides are TGCAGTGCTAGACTAACGGGAAGGTTAGATGAGCAGTTCTTC.

This clonotype has a handful of counts. V gene TRBV20-1 combines with J gene TRBJ2-7; D call uncertain. This CDR3 is built from 12 residues. Trimming pared 5 bases from V and 2 bases from J, leaving 10 bases between. CDR1 and CDR2 (germline): DFQATT, SNEGSKA (reference sequence). The CDR3 bases are TGCAGTGCTTTTGACGTTGCCTACGAGCAGTACTTC. This translates into CSAFDVAYEQYF.

This clonotype was observed a handful of times. The CDR3 DNA reads as TGTGCCAGCAGTTTTAAGCTCCCGAAGACTGAAGCTTTCTTT. The encoded protein is CASSFKLPKTEAFF. J is TRBJ1-1 and V is TRBV12-3 or TRBV12-4; the D is unclear. The CDR3 runs to 14 residues. The ends were cut back, 3 bases at V and 5 bases at J, with 13 bases in the middle.

CDR3 residues: CASSIEGVAGPRTDTQYF. Written as DNA, the CDR3 is TGTGCCAGTAGTATAGAGGGAGTAGCGGGACCTCGCACAGATACGCAGTATTTT. The chain combines TRBV19 with TRBJ2-3; 8 nucleotides line up with TRBD2. CDR1 is LNHDA, CDR2 SQIVND, per germline (reference sequence). V trimming: 0 bases; J trimming: 1 base; junction bases outside the gene matches: 9. There are 18 residues in the CDR3.